The T cell receptor (beta chain) described here comes from a study of shared clonotypes between healthy human individuals. The table lists this clone with a count of one. It was 200 ng DNA, approximately 28,000 T cell genomes, that sorted-subset replicate PCRs used. Sequencing was performed with immunoSEQ multiplex PCR; in TCRdb, only in-frame clones are kept and a portion is missing. This sample has under 1,100,000 clones, with roughly 74% found just once. Between the trimmed V and J ends, which lost 6 bases and 0 bases, there was a span of 9 bases. Germline lookup yields CDR1 MNHNY and CDR2 SVGAGI (reference sequence). The CDR3 runs 15 residues. Every donor was a Caucasian adult from Nashville, Tennessee.

Specimen: memory CD4+ T cells from PBMCs. Subset indicated: CD45RA-negative fraction. The chain employs TRBV6-6 and TRBJ2-6, with D perhaps TRBD1 (5 bases). The source of this sequence is a man aged 18 to 35 in good health. Some clones in this sample may be carry-over from other donors' samples. DNA of the CDR3: TGTGCCAGCAGACAGGACCACTCTGGGGCCAACGTCCTGACTTTC. It is translated as CASRQDHSGANVLTF.